Presented here are 25 T cell receptor beta chains from one specimen sequenced in a study of blood T cells in healthy people across ages. PCR was performed a second time for roughly 6 to 12 cycles using a sample-barcoded 5' primer and a J-beta primer mix. MiXCR was run by TCRdb on the 5' RACE reads, yielding one entry per CDR3 protein. The table has about 680,000 distinct CDR3 sequences, 49% seen once. The material sequenced was blood. These TCRs come from a woman aged 60-75 years in good health.

The V call is TRBV7-2, the J call TRBJ2-3; tentative D call: TRBD2 (6 bases). The CDR3 loop spans 15 amino acids. Germline CDR1 and CDR2: SGHTA and FQGNSA. V was cut by 5 bases and J by 0 bases, with 12 bases left in between. The CDR3 nucleotides read TGTGCCAGCAGCGCCGGGACTGGGAGCACAGATACGCAGTATTTT. It encodes CASSAGTGSTDTQYF.

This chain uses TRBV9 with TRBJ2-5; 7 bases fit TRBD2. Germline CDR1 SGDLS, CDR2 YYNGEE. J gave up 5 bases and V 3 bases, and 7 bases lay outside the gene matches. The CDR3 contains 14 residues. CDR3 in amino acids: CASSGGREYETQYF. The CDR3 DNA is TGTGCCAGCAGCGGGGGGAGGGAATATGAGACCCAGTACTTC.

Only a few counts were recorded for this clonotype. This chain connects TRBV20-1 to TRBJ2-1, with 11 bases that match TRBD2. The germline gives CDR1 DFQATT, CDR2 SNEGSKA (reference sequence). Trimming took 6 bases from V and 1 from J; bases not matched to a gene: 14. This CDR3 has 18 residues. In DNA, the CDR3 is TGCAGTGCGCAAGCACCGGGACTAGCGGTAACTTCCTACAATGAGCAGTTCTTC. Protein sequence: CSAQAPGLAVTSYNEQFF.

This clonotype has more than one count but fewer than ten. This chain links TRBV18 with TRBJ2-4; tentative D call: TRBD2 (6 bases). This CDR3 has 13 amino acids. The V end lost 0 bases, the J end lost 9 bases, and 9 bases lay between the germline ends. Germline V gene lookup returns CDR1 KGHSH and CDR2 LQKENI. CDR3 in amino acids: CASSPPGGGIQYF. The CDR3 DNA follows: TGTGCCAGCTCACCACCGGGGGGAGGCATTCAGTACTTC.

The genes are TRBV7-2 and TRBJ1-2; D call uncertain. The length of the CDR3 is 17 residues. V lost 3 bases and J 2 bases, leaving 19 bases between the germline ends. Germline assignment: CDR1 SGHTA and CDR2 FQGNSA. CDR3 residues: CASSFLSTGETNYGYTF. CDR3 in DNA: TGTGCCAGCAGCTTCCTTTCGACTGGGGAAACGAACTATGGCTACACCTTC.

This clonotype was detected only once. This chain joins TRBV24-1 and TRBJ2-7; the D is unclear. There are 13 residues in the CDR3. Deletions cut 5 bases from V and 7 bases from J, with 14 bases between. Per germline, CDR1 KGHDR and CDR2 SFDVKD. For the CDR3, the DNA is TGTGCCACCAGTGTAGGAGCCCCTGGGGAGCAGTACTTC. Translation gives CATSVGAPGEQYF.

This clonotype turned up a few times. This chain uses TRBV6-5 with TRBJ2-5; 8 nucleotides align to TRBD1. Trimming took 6 bases from V and 5 from J; bases not matched to a gene: 2. The CDR3 sequence is 12 residues long. Germline CDR1 and CDR2: MNHEY and SVGAGI. Written as DNA, the CDR3 is TGTGCCAGCAGGGACAGGGTGGAGACCCAGTACTTC. It translates to CASRDRVETQYF.

At least ten counts were recorded for this clonotype. Here the CDR3 reads CATSAGENSETQYF. CDR3 bases: TGTGCCACCAGTGCAGGGGAGAATTCGGAGACCCAGTACTTC. The chain uses TRBV24-1 and TRBJ2-5; a possible D gene is TRBD1 (6 bases). Germline CDR1 is KGHDR and CDR2 is SFDVKD. V lost 5 bases and J lost 5, with 14 bases in between. This CDR3 contains 14 residues.

V is TRBV27 and J is TRBJ1-4; 7 nucleotides agree with TRBD1. This CDR3 has 14 residues. Trimming took 6 bases from V and 4 from J; bases not matched to a gene: 5. Germline V gives CDR1 MNHEY, CDR2 SMNVEV (reference sequence). CDR3 coding DNA: TGTGCCAGCAGGATGGGACAGCATAATGAAAAACTGTTTTTT. This codes for CASRMGQHNEKLFF.

This clonotype was recorded a few times. The rearrangement links TRBV12-3 or TRBV12-4 to TRBJ2-7; D call uncertain. The CDR3 is 11 amino acids. Deletions cut 2 bases from V and 11 bases from J, with 10 bases between. The CDR3 DNA reads as TGTGCCAGCAGTTTAAGACTTCTAAAGTACTTC. As protein: CASSLRLLKYF.

This clonotype showed up just a few times. This sequence joins TRBV7-2 and TRBJ2-1, with 8 positions matching TRBD1. V shed 6 bases and J 4 bases; nucleotides not matched to a gene: 8. The CDR3 has 15 residues. Per the germline V gene, CDR1 is SGHTA and CDR2 is FQGNSA. The CDR3 protein is CASRSTGGPYNEQFF. The CDR3 DNA is TGTGCCAGCAGGTCCACAGGGGGACCTTACAATGAGCAGTTCTTC.

The chain is built from TRBV20-1 and TRBJ2-1, with 7 positions matching TRBD1. CDR3 size: 14 residues. V was pared by 4 bases and J by 13 bases, with 16 bases of the junction left unmatched. CDR1 and CDR2 from the germline V gene are DFQATT and SNEGSKA (reference sequence). This chain's CDR3 is CSANRGQSGETQFF. The CDR3 DNA reads TGCAGTGCTAACCGGGGACAGTCTGGGGAGACCCAGTTCTTC.

In this sample, this clonotype turned up a few times. J is TRBJ2-7 and V is TRBV4-3, with 7 bases aligning to TRBD1. CDR3 length: 16 residues. CDR1 LGHNA and CDR2 YSLEER come from the germline V gene. V lost 4 bases to trimming and J lost 6 bases; unmatched junction nucleotides: 15. CDR3: CASSPKGVTGKGEQYF. CDR3 nucleotides: TGCGCCAGCAGCCCTAAGGGGGTGACAGGGAAAGGCGAGCAGTACTTC.

A single count supports this clonotype. The DNA for the CDR3 is TGTGCCAGCACTTATATGGCTAGCGGATACAATGAGCAGTTCTTC. Amino acid sequence: CASTYMASGYNEQFF. The chain couples TRBV9 to TRBJ2-1, with 7 bases identical to TRBD2. CDR1 is SGDLS, CDR2 YYNGEE, per germline. Germline trimming cut 6 bases from V and 4 bases from J; bases unmatched to any gene: 10. This CDR3 is 15 amino acids long.

This clonotype appeared a few times. The chain uses TRBV7-9 and TRBJ2-1, with TRBD2 identical over 11 bases. Germline trimming cut 5 bases from V and 4 bases from J; bases unmatched to any gene: 7. The CDR3 is made up of 16 amino acids. Germline CDR1 reads SEHNR; CDR2 reads FQNEAQ (reference sequence). The DNA for the CDR3 is TGTGCCAGCAGCACACAGACTAGCGGGAAATACAATGAGCAGTTCTTC. Encoded protein: CASSTQTSGKYNEQFF.

CDR3 in amino acids: CASSATDSDTDTQYF. The CDR3 DNA is TGTGCCAGCAGCGCGACGGACTCGGACACAGATACGCAGTATTTT. The genes are TRBV9 and TRBJ2-3; perhaps TRBD2 as D (5 bases). The CDR3 sequence is 15 residues long. Trimming removed 3 bases at V and 2 bases at J, with 13 bases between. The V gene's germline CDR1 is SGDLS and CDR2 YYNGEE.

The count of this clonotype is one. This CDR3 is missing its conserved last phenylalanine or tryptophan, likely due to a read error. The chain joins TRBV29-1 to TRBJ2-1; 7 bases map to TRBD2. CDR1 is SQVTM, CDR2 ANQGSEA, per germline. Unmatched junction bases numbered 8, after V lost 2 bases and J lost 10 bases. This CDR3 has 13 residues. The CDR3 sequence is CSVESGLVTEQFL. In DNA, the CDR3 is TGCAGCGTTGAATCAGGACTAGTGACGGAGCAGTTCTTA.

This clonotype occurred a few times. The chain uses TRBV20-1 and TRBJ2-7, with D tentatively TRBD1 (6 bases). CDR1 is DFQATT and CDR2 is SNEGSKA in the germline V gene (reference sequence). Trimming left V 3 bases short and J 0 bases short, with 15 bases between. The CDR3 consists of 15 residues. The CDR3 nucleotides read TGCAGTGCTAGTATAGGGGGACCCCGCTCCTACGAGCAGTACTTC. Its translation: CSASIGGPRSYEQYF.

In DNA form, the CDR3 reads TGTGCCAGCAGCGTAGGGGGGGGACTTCTTAGCACAGATACGCAGTATTTT. It is translated as CASSVGGGLLSTDTQYF. The gene calls are TRBV9 and TRBJ2-3, with 7 bases fitting TRBD2. The CDR3 covers 17 residues. Germline V gene lookup returns CDR1 SGDLS and CDR2 YYNGEE. V shed 0 bases, J shed 0 bases, and the junction held 7 bases outside the gene matches.

This clonotype has just a few counts. The genes are TRBV7-3 and TRBJ2-1, with 9 bases identical to TRBD1. Per germline, CDR1 SGHTA and CDR2 FQGTGA. The CDR3 spans 12 residues. Unmatched junction bases numbered 3, after V lost 5 bases and J lost 10 bases. CDR3 sequence (DNA): TGTGCCAGCAGCCCAGACAGGGGGGAGCAGTTCTTC. Protein: CASSPDRGEQFF.

The chain uses TRBV6-1 and TRBJ1-2; no firm D call. Between the trimmed V and J ends, which lost 1 base and 7 bases, there was a span of 10 bases. CDR3 size: 13 residues. Germline CDR1 reads MNHNS; CDR2 reads SASEGT. CDR3 coding DNA: TGTGCCAGCAGTGAAGTAAGGACGAGTGGCTACACCTTC. This codes for CASSEVRTSGYTF.

This chain joins TRBV6-2 or TRBV6-3 and TRBJ2-4; possibly TRBD1 for D (6 bases). The CDR3 contains 20 residues. The germline V gene has CDR1 MNHEY and CDR2 SVGEGT. V was trimmed by 1 base and J by 0 bases, leaving 22 bases between them. DNA of the CDR3: TGTGCCAGCAGTTACTTCCCGGACAGTGTGGGGAGAGTAGCCAAAAACATTCAGTACTTC. Translated, it gives CASSYFPDSVGRVAKNIQYF.

This chain connects TRBV2 to TRBJ2-5; 9 positions agree with TRBD1. The germline gives CDR1 SNHLY, CDR2 FYNNEI. V lost 4 bases and J lost 13; bases outside the gene matches: 19. The CDR3 length is 16 residues. CDR3 protein: CASSARTGGSVSGAYF. As DNA, the CDR3 is TGTGCCAGCAGTGCCAGAACAGGGGGCTCTGTGAGCGGGGCGTACTTC.

The CDR3 DNA is TGTGCCAGCAGGGAAACTAGTGCCGGGGAGCTGTTTTTT. Translated, it gives CASRETSAGELFF. The chain is built from TRBV2 and TRBJ2-2; a possible D gene is TRBD2 (5 bases). Per the germline V gene, CDR1 is SNHLY and CDR2 is FYNNEI. The length of the CDR3 is 13 residues. The V and J ends lost 6 bases and 6 bases respectively, with 11 bases between them.

With regard to this clonotype: The junction does not match germline at one end; this may be a read error. The chain employs TRBV29-1 and TRBJ1-1, with D perhaps TRBD1 (5 bases). The CDR3 length is 13 residues. Germline assignment: CDR1 SQVTM and CDR2 ANQGSEA. The CDR3 coding sequence is TGCGGCGTTGGACTGGGGCAGAACACTGAAGCTTTCTTT. Its protein product is CGVGLGQNTEAFF.